The T cell receptor (beta chain) described here comes from a study of Ad26.COV2.S vaccination and SARS-CoV-2 variants. Clones were sequenced by immunoSEQ multiplex PCR, and TCRdb holds only the in-frame ones, with some missing. The table records 300,000 to 400,000 clones, roughly 85% of them present only once. The CDR3 is 13 amino acids. The ends lost 5 bases at V and 4 bases at J; junction bases unmatched: 4. Germline V gene lookup returns CDR1 SEHNR and CDR2 FQNEAQ (reference sequence). Details on this clone: The identical CDR3 is also encoded by other nucleotide sequences in the sample.

The treatment here: about 20 received Ad26.COV2.S at low or high dose, single or two shots; several received placebo; per-sample allocation not given. The study sampled participants on day 63 after the first vaccine or placebo injection. The donor's status was that of an adult aged 18-55 years in Boston. SARS-CoV-2 spike from the Wuhan strain was encoded by the vaccine, an Ad26 vector. The source material was peripheral blood, sampled in a trial of Ad26.COV2.S vaccine versus placebo. This sequence was found in a person aged 18-65 years who received the Ad26.COV2.S COVID-19 vaccine or a placebo. The V and J genes are TRBV7-9 and TRBJ1-1; TRBD1 matches 7 bases. The CDR3, as DNA: TGTGCCAGCAGCCCCCAGGGGGGCACTGAAGCTTTCTTT. The encoded protein is CASSPQGGTEAFF. Looking up the rest from reference TRBV7-9 and TRBJ1-1 gives the full variable domain: DTGVSQNPRHKITKRGQNVTFRCDPISEHNRLYWYRQTLGQGPEFLTYFQNEAQLEKSRLLSDRFSAERPKGSFSTLEIQRTEQGDSAMYLCASSPQGGTEAFFGQGTRLTVV.